Sequencing of this TCR beta chain was carried out in a study of response to subunit inactivated influenza vaccine. This CDR3 contains 14 residues. V lost 0 bases and J lost 5, with 9 bases in between. Germline V CDR1 and CDR2: SGHKS, YYEKEE (reference sequence). Notes on this clonotype: Its antigen is currently unknown.

TCRdb processed the RT-PCR reads anew with MiXCR; each CDR3 protein has one entry. The sample carries over 750,000 distinct CDR3 sequences, approximately 21% recorded once. Findings and caveats of the study: Authors proposed each seasonal influenza vaccination draws in few new T cells.

This chain uses TRBV5-5 with TRBJ1-5; D is undetermined. Sequencing was performed on PBMCs from blood, taken around 5 days after vaccination. The source is a man aged 45-60 years who received an inactivated influenza vaccine. CDR3 loop: CASSLDPGHQPQHF. In DNA form, the CDR3 reads TGTGCCAGCAGCTTGGATCCCGGGCATCAGCCCCAGCATTTT.